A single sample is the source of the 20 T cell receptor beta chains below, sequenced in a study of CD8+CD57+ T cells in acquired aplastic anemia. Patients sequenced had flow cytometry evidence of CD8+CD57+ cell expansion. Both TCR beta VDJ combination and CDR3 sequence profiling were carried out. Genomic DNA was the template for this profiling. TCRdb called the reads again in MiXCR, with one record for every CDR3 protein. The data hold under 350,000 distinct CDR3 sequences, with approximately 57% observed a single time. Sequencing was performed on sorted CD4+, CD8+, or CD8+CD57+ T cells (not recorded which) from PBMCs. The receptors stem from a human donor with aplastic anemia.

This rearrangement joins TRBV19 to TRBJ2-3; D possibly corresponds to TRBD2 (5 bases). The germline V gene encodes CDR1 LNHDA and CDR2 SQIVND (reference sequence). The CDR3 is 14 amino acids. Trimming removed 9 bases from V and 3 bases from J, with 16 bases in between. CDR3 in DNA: TGTGCCAGCCAGATCGGACTGGGGACAGATACGCAGTATTTT. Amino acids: CASQIGLGTDTQYF.

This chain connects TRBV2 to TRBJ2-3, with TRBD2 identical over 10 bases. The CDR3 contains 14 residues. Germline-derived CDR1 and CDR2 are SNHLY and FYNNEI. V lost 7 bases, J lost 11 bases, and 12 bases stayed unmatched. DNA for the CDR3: TGTGCCAGCAAAGTAGCGGGAGGTTTTAATGAGCAGTATTTT. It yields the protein CASKVAGGFNEQYF. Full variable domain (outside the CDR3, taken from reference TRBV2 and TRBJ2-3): EPEVTQTPSHQVTQMGQEVILRCVPISNHLYFYWYRQILGQKVEFLVSFYNNEISEKSEIFDDQFSVERPDGSNFTLKIRSTKLEDSAMYFCASKVAGGFNEQYFGPGTRLTVL.

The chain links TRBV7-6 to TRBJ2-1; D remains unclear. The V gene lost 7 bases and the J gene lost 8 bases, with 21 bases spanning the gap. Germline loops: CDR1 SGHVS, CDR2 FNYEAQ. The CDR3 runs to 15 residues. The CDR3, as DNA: TGTGCCAGCACTCGCACTCGAAGCGAGATCCATGAGCAGTTCTTC. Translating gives CASTRTRSEIHEQFF.

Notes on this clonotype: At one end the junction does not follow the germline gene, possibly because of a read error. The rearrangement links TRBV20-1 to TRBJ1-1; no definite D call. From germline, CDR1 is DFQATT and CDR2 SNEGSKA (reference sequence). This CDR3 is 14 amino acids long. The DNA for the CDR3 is TGCAGTGCGATGCAGTGGTTTTACGGCACTGAAGCTATCTTT. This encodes CSAMQWFYGTEAIF.

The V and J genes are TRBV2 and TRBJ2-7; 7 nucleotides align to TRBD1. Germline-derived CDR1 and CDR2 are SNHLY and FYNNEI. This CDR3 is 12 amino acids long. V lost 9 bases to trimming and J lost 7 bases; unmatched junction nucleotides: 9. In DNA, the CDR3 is TGTGCCAGACAGGGGACGTCTCGGGAGCAGTACTTC. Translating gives CARQGTSREQYF.

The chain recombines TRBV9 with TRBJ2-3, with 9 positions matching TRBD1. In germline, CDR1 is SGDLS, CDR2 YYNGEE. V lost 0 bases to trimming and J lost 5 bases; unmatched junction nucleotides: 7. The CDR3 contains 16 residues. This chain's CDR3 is CASSVGDREFGDTQYF. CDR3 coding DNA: TGTGCCAGCAGCGTAGGGGACAGGGAATTTGGAGATACGCAGTATTTT.

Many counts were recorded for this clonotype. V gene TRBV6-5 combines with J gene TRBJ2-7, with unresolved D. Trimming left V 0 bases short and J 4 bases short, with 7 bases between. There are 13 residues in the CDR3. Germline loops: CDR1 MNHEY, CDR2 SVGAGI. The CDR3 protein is CASSYSYGYEQYF. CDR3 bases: TGTGCCAGCAGTTACTCCTACGGTTACGAGCAGTACTTC.

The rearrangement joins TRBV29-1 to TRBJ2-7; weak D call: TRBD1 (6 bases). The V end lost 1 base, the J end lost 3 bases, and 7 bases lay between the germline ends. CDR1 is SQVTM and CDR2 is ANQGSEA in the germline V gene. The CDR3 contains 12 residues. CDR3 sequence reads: CSVEGTDYEQYF. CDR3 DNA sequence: TGCAGCGTTGAAGGGACAGACTACGAGCAGTACTTC.

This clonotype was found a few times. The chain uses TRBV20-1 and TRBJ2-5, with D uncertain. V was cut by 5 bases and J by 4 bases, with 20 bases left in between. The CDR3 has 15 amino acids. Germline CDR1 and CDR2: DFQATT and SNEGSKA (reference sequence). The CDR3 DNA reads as TGCAGTGCTGCAGAGCACCCCAGAGTGGCAGAGACCCAGTACTTC. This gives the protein CSAAEHPRVAETQYF.

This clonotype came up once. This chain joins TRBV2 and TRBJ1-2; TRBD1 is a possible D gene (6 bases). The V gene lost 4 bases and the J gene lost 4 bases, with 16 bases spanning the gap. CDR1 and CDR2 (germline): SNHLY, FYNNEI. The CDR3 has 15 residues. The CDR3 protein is CASSVNDRSIYGYTF. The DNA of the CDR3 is TGTGCCAGCAGTGTTAATGACAGGTCGATCTATGGCTACACCTTC.

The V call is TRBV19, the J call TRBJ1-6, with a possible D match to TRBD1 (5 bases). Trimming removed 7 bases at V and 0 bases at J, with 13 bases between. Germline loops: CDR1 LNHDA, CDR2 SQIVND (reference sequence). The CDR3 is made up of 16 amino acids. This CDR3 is CASTPGGFSYNSPLHF. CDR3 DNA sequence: TGTGCCAGTACCCCGGGGGGGTTCTCCTATAATTCACCCCTCCACTTT. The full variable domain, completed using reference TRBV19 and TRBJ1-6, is DGGITQSPKYLFRKEGQNVTLSCEQNLNHDAMYWYRQDPGQGLRLIYYSQIVNDFQKGDIAEGYSVSREKKESFPLTVTSAQKNPTAFYLCASTPGGFSYNSPLHFGNGTRLTVT.

CDR3 loop: CASSLLLRAGELFF. CDR3 coding DNA: TGTGCCAGCAGTTTACTCCTCCGGGCCGGGGAGCTGTTTTTT. V and J are TRBV12-3 or TRBV12-4 and TRBJ2-2; no clear D. The ends were cut back, 2 bases at V and 6 bases at J, with 10 bases in the middle. The CDR3 is 14 residues long.

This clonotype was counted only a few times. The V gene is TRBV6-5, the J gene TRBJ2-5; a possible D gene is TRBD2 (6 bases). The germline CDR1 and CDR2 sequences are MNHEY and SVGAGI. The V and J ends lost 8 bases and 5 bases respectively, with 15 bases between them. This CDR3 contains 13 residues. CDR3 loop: CASGPREEETQYF. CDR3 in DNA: TGTGCCAGCGGTCCCAGGGAGGAGGAGACCCAGTACTTC.

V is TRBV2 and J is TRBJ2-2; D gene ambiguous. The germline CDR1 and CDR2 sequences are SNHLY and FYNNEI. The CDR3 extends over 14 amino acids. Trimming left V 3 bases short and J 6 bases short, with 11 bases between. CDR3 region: CASSDEALPGELFF. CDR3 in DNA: TGTGCCAGCAGTGATGAGGCCCTTCCCGGGGAGCTGTTTTTT.

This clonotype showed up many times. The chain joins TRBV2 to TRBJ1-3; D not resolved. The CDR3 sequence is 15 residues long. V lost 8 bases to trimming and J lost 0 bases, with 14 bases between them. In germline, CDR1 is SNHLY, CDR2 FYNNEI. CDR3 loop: CASLTTVLSGNTIYF. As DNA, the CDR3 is TGTGCCAGCCTTACCACGGTCCTCTCTGGAAACACCATATATTTT.

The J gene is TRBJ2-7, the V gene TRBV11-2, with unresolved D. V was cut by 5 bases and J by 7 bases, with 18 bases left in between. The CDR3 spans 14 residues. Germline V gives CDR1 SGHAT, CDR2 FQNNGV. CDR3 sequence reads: CASSPSRGTGEQYF. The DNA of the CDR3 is TGTGCCAGCAGCCCTTCGAGAGGCACCGGGGAGCAGTACTTC. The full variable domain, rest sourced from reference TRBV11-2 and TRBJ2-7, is EAGVAQSPRYKIIEKRQSVAFWCNPISGHATLYWYQQILGQGPKLLIQFQNNGVVDDSQLPKDRFSAERLKGVDSTLKIQPAKLEDSAVYLCASSPSRGTGEQYFGPGTRLTVT.

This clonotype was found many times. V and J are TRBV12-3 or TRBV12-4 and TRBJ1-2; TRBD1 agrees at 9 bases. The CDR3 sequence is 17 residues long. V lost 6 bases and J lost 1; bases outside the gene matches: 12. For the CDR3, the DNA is TGTGCCAGCAGCCGAACCGGGACAGGGCCAATTAACTATGGCTACACCTTC. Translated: CASSRTGTGPINYGYTF.

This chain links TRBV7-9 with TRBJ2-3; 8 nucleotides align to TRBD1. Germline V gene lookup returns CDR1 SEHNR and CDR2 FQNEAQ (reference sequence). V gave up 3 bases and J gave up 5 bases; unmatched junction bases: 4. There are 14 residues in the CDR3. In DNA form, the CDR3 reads TGTGCCAGCAGCTTCGTGACAGGGGAAGATACGCAGTATTTT. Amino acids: CASSFVTGEDTQYF.

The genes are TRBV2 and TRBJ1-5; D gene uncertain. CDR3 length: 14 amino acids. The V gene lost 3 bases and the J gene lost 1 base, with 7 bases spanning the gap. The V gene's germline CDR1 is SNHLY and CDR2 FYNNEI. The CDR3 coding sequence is TGTGCCAGCAGTGATGTCGGAAGCAATCAGCCCCAGCATTTT. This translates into CASSDVGSNQPQHF.

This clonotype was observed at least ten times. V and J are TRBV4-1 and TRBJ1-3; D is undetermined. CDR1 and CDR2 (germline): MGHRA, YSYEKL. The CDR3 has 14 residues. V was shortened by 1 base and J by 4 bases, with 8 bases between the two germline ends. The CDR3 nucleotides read TGCGCCAGCAGCCAAGCGAGGGCGGGAAACACCATATATTTT. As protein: CASSQARAGNTIYF.